A single sample gave rise to the 22 T cell receptor beta chains below, sequenced in a study of response to subunit inactivated influenza vaccine. TCRdb re-analysed the RT-PCR reads in MiXCR, keeping a single row per CDR3 protein. The sample has around 490,000 distinct CDR3 sequences; about 7.6% are singletons. The sequencing here drew on PBMCs from blood, taken less than 30 months after vaccination. These receptors were obtained from a man aged 50 to 75 who received an inactivated influenza vaccine.

A note on this clonotype: Mismatch with germline at one junction end may stem from a read error. The chain uses TRBV5-1 and TRBJ2-7; 9 nucleotides match TRBD1. The length of the CDR3 is 13 residues. Germline CDR1 is SGHRS and CDR2 is YFSETQ. CDR3 coding DNA: TGCGCCGGCAGCCGGGGACAGGGAGACGAGCAGTACTTC. This translates into CAGSRGQGDEQYF.

The chain has TRBV2 and TRBJ1-1; D might be TRBD1 (5 bases). Germline V gives CDR1 SNHLY, CDR2 FYNNEI. The CDR3 length is 11 residues. V gave up 5 bases and J gave up 10 bases, with 11 bases separating them. CDR3 DNA: TGTGCCAGCAGTCCCTTGGGGGTAGCTTTCTTT. Translating it yields CASSPLGVAFF.

This clonotype was detected only a few times. The rearrangement uses TRBV28 and TRBJ1-4; a possible D gene is TRBD1 (5 bases). Trimming left V 6 bases short and J 2 bases short, with 13 bases between. Germline-derived CDR1 and CDR2 are MDHEN and SYDVKM. This CDR3 spans 15 amino acids. The CDR3 spells CASSWHGGTNEKLFF. In nucleotides, the CDR3 is TGTGCCAGCAGCTGGCACGGGGGTACTAATGAAAAACTGTTTTTT.

This clonotype turned up a few times. This chain uses TRBV29-1 with TRBJ1-6, with unresolved D. V shed 3 bases and J shed 9 bases, with 9 bases lying between them. The CDR3 runs to 12 residues. Germline loops: CDR1 SQVTM, CDR2 ANQGSEA. The chain's CDR3 is CSVEGWGSPLHF. CDR3 nucleotides: TGCAGCGTTGAGGGTTGGGGTTCACCCCTCCACTTT.

This clonotype occurred once. The chain uses TRBV30 and TRBJ2-2; TRBD1 is a possible D gene (5 bases). The germline CDR1 and CDR2 sequences are GTSNPN and SVGIG (reference sequence). The CDR3 is made up of 15 amino acids. Trimming took 0 bases from V and 3 from J, leaving 11 bases between them. CDR3 DNA: TGTGCCTGGAGTGTTTACCCCAGGGACACCGGGGAGCTGTTTTTT. The encoded protein is CAWSVYPRDTGELFF.

The table lists this clonotype with many counts. The V and J genes are TRBV2 and TRBJ1-4; 7 positions agree with TRBD1. V dropped 7 bases and J dropped 2; count of bases not matched to a gene: 4. This CDR3 is built from 14 residues. Germline loops: CDR1 SNHLY, CDR2 FYNNEI. The CDR3 DNA is TGTGCCAGCAAAAAACAGGGGACTAATGAAAAACTGTTTTTT. Translated: CASKKQGTNEKLFF.

This clonotype turned up a few times. CDR3 protein: CSVDRDRGMNEQFF. The CDR3 DNA reads TGCAGCGTTGATCGGGACAGGGGTATGAATGAGCAGTTCTTC. The chain employs TRBV29-1 and TRBJ2-1; 10 bases map to TRBD1. This CDR3 has 14 residues. With V trimmed by 3 bases and J by 7 bases, 6 bases remained unmatched. The germline V gene encodes CDR1 SQVTM and CDR2 ANQGSEA.

The V call is TRBV3-1, the J call TRBJ1-1, with D possibly being TRBD1 (5 bases). CDR1 LGHDT and CDR2 YNNKEL come from the germline V gene (reference sequence). The CDR3 spans 15 residues. V was shortened by 2 bases and J by 1 base, with 11 bases between the two germline ends. Here the CDR3 DNA reads TGTGCCAGCAGCCAATTTAGGCAGGGGAACACTGAAGCTTTCTTT. It encodes CASSQFRQGNTEAFF.

The rearrangement links TRBV9 to TRBJ1-6, with a weak D call TRBD1 (6 bases). Germline lookup yields CDR1 SGDLS and CDR2 YYNGEE. The CDR3 covers 13 residues. With 1 base removed from V and 10 bases from J, the gap between germline ends came to 9 bases. The CDR3 DNA is TGTGCCAGCAGCGTAACAGGGTTATCACCCCTCCACTTT. This sequence encodes CASSVTGLSPLHF.

The chain carries TRBV12-3 or TRBV12-4 and TRBJ2-7; 7 nucleotides line up with TRBD2. The V and J ends lost 6 bases and 4 bases, in that order; junction bases with no gene match: 12. The CDR3 runs 15 residues. The CDR3 protein is CASSLLGGREYEQYF. The CDR3 region has the DNA TGTGCCAGCAGCCTGCTGGGCGGGAGAGAATACGAGCAGTACTTC.

The chain links TRBV12-3 or TRBV12-4 to TRBJ2-2; 7 bases align to TRBD2. V trimming: 6 bases; J trimming: 2 bases; junction bases outside the gene matches: 6. The CDR3 covers 15 residues. The CDR3 loop reads CASRIGGSNTGELFF. The CDR3 DNA follows: TGTGCCAGCAGGATCGGGGGGAGTAACACCGGGGAGCTGTTTTTT.

The sample holds a few counts of this clonotype. The chain uses TRBV10-3 and TRBJ1-5; 8 bases fit TRBD1. The CDR3 consists of 17 residues. With V trimmed by 4 bases and J by 0 bases, 8 bases remained unmatched. Germline V CDR1 and CDR2: ENHRY, SYGVKD. The chain's CDR3 is CAISGDRGPNSNQPQHF. The CDR3 nucleotides are TGTGCCATCAGTGGCGACAGGGGTCCTAATAGCAATCAGCCCCAGCATTTT.

This chain links TRBV21-1 with TRBJ1-4; TRBD1, the table's D call, was not compared with the DNA. TRBV21-1 is termed a pseudogene. CDR3 length: 14 amino acids. CDR3 in DNA: TGTGCCAGCAGCAAACAGGGGGCGAATGAAAAACTGTTTTTT. Translated, it gives CASSKQGANEKLFF.

This clonotype occurred many times. This chain uses TRBV7-2 with TRBJ2-2; no clear D. The CDR3 is made up of 15 amino acids. Germline V lookup: CDR1 SGHTA, CDR2 FQGNSA. V lost 4 bases to trimming and J lost 2 bases, with 11 bases between them. CDR3 sequence (DNA): TGTGCCAGCAGCTCCGTAGCACATAACACCGGGGAGCTGTTTTTT. This sequence encodes CASSSVAHNTGELFF.

The chain is built from TRBV12-3 or TRBV12-4 and TRBJ2-6, with no clear D. The germline V and J ends were trimmed by 1 base and 0 bases, with 7 bases remaining between them. The CDR3 totals 16 residues. CDR3 nucleotides: TGTGCCAGCAGTTTAGTGTGGAGCTCTGGGGCCAACGTCCTGACTTTC. Amino acids: CASSLVWSSGANVLTF.

CDR3 sequence reads: CASSLQGGVNIQYF. CDR3 bases: TGTGCCAGCAGTTTACAGGGGGGGGTCAACATTCAGTACTTC. The rearrangement joins TRBV12-3 or TRBV12-4 to TRBJ2-4, with D perhaps assigned TRBD1 or TRBD2 (7 bases each). The CDR3 runs to 14 residues. V shed 2 bases and J shed 7 bases, with 12 bases lying between them.

This clonotype was detected many times. The V gene is TRBV5-1, the J gene TRBJ2-1; 13 nucleotides align to TRBD2. CDR3 size: 15 residues. With 7 bases clipped from V and 5 bases from J, the junction kept 6 bases outside the gene matches. Germline CDR1 SGHRS, CDR2 YFSETQ. The CDR3 spells CASHRLAGGNNEQFF. CDR3 sequence (DNA): TGCGCCAGCCATAGACTAGCGGGGGGAAACAATGAGCAGTTCTTC.

The sample holds a few counts of this clonotype. The chain carries TRBV7-3 and TRBJ2-2; D perhaps matches TRBD2 (6 bases). Germline CDR1 is SGHTA and CDR2 is FQGTGA. The CDR3 has 17 residues. V lost 4 bases, J lost 0 bases, and 15 bases lay in between. CDR3 protein: CASSSLPGLTNTGELFF. CDR3 nucleotide sequence: TGTGCCAGCAGCTCTCTACCGGGACTTACGAACACCGGGGAGCTGTTTTTT.

This clonotype has more than one count but fewer than ten. V usage is TRBV7-2 and J usage is TRBJ1-3; tentative D call: TRBD1 (6 bases). The CDR3 has 12 amino acids. The germline gives CDR1 SGHTA, CDR2 FQGNSA. The V gene lost 11 bases and the J gene lost 2 bases, with 10 bases spanning the gap. The CDR3, as DNA: TGTGCCGCAGGGGAAGCTGGAAACACCATATATTTT. Protein product: CAAGEAGNTIYF.

Only a few counts were recorded for this clonotype. The genes are TRBV7-3 and TRBJ2-2; no definite D call. Trimming cost V 9 bases and J 0 bases, with 11 bases left between them. Germline CDR1 SGHTA, CDR2 FQGTGA. The CDR3 is 14 residues long. Written as DNA, the CDR3 is TGTGCCAGTCAGACTGCCTCGAACACCGGGGAGCTGTTTTTT. Amino acid sequence: CASQTASNTGELFF. The full variable domain, in which reference TRBV7-3 and TRBJ2-2 provide the parts outside the CDR3, is GAGVSQTPSNKVTEKGKYVELRCDPISGHTALYWYRQSLGQGPEFLIYFQGTGAADDSGLPNDRFFAVRPEGSVSTLKIQRTERGDSAVYLCASQTASNTGELFFGEGSRLTVL.

The chain joins TRBV10-3 to TRBJ2-1; possible D gene TRBD1, 6 bases. The CDR3 spans 14 residues. V lost 8 bases to trimming and J lost 2 bases, with 13 bases between them. The germline V gene encodes CDR1 ENHRY and CDR2 SYGVKD. The CDR3 region is CAIRSRDTYNEQFF. The CDR3 DNA reads as TGTGCCATCCGCTCCCGGGACACCTACAATGAGCAGTTCTTC.

This clonotype has at least ten counts. The gene calls are TRBV12-3 or TRBV12-4 and TRBJ2-7, with 8 bases lining up with TRBD2. CDR3 length: 14 amino acids. Trimming cost V 6 bases and J 4 bases; bases outside gene matches: 8. The CDR3 here is CASRRGGRIYEQYF. CDR3 nucleotide sequence: TGTGCCAGCAGACGGGGGGGCCGGATATACGAGCAGTACTTC.